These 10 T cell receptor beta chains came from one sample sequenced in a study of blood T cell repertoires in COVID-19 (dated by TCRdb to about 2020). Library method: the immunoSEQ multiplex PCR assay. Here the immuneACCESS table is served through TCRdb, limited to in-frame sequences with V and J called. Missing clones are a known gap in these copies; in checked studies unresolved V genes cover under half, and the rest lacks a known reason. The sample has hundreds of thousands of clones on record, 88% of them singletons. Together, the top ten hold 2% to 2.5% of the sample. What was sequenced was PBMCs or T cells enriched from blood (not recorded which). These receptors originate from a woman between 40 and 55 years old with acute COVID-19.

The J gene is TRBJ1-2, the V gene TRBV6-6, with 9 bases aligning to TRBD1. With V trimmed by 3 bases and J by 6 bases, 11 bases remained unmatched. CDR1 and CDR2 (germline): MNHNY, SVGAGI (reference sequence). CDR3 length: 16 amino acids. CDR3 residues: CASSYWDRDPWNGYTF. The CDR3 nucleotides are TGTGCCAGCAGTTATTGGGACAGGGACCCTTGGAATGGCTACACCTTC.

Written as DNA, the CDR3 is TGTGCCAGCGCGGACCAACAGGGCAACACTGAAGCTTTCTTT. Translating gives CASADQQGNTEAFF. This sequence joins TRBV7-9 and TRBJ1-1; D is possibly TRBD1 (6 bases). There are 14 residues in the CDR3. The germline gives CDR1 SEHNR, CDR2 FQNEAQ (reference sequence). V lost 8 bases to trimming and J lost 2 bases, with 15 bases between them. The full variable domain, in which reference TRBV7-9 and TRBJ1-1 provide the parts outside the CDR3, is DTGVSQNPRHKITKRGQNVTFRCDPISEHNRLYWYRQTLGQGPEFLTYFQNEAQLEKSRLLSDRFSAERPKGSFSTLEIQRTEQGDSAMYLCASADQQGNTEAFFGQGTRLTVV.

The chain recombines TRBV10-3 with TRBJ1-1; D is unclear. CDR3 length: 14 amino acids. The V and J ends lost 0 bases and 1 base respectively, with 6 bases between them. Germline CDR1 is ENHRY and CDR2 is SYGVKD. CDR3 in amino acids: CAISESQQNTEAFF. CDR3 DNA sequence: TGTGCCATCAGTGAGTCGCAACAGAACACTGAAGCTTTCTTT.

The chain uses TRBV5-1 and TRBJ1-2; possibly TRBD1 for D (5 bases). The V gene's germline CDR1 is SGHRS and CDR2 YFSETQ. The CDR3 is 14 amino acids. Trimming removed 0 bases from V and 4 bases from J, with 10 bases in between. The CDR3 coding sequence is TGCGCCAGCAGCTTGGCTCCAGGGATCTATGGCTACACCTTC. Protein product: CASSLAPGIYGYTF.

The CDR3 is CASGTGSTDTQYF. The CDR3 coding sequence is TGTGCCAGTGGTACAGGGAGCACAGATACGCAGTATTTT. The V and J genes are TRBV19 and TRBJ2-3, with D perhaps TRBD1 (6 bases). Trimming stripped 8 bases from V and 0 bases from J, with 9 bases between. The V gene's germline CDR1 is LNHDA and CDR2 SQIVND (reference sequence). This CDR3 is 13 amino acids long.

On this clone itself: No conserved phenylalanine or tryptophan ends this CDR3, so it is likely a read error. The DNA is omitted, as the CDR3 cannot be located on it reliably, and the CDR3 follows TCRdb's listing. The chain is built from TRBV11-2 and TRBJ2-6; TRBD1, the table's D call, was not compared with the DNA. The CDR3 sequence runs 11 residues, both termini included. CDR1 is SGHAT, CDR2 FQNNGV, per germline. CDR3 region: CASSFRTGDPL.

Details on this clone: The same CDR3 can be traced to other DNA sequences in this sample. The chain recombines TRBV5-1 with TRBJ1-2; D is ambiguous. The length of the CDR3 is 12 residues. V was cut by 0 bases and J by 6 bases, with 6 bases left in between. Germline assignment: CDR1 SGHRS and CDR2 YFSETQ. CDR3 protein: CASSLVGDGYTF. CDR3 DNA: TGCGCCAGCAGCTTGGTAGGAGATGGCTACACCTTC.

CDR3 residues: CASSLERSPPGQTIHEQYF. In DNA form, the CDR3 reads TGTGCCAGCAGCTTAGAGAGGTCGCCCCCGGGACAAACAATCCACGAGCAGTACTTC. The rearrangement links TRBV11-2 to TRBJ2-7; D might be TRBD1 (6 bases). Germline CDR1 is SGHAT and CDR2 is FQNNGV. Trimming removed 0 bases from V and 5 bases from J, with 26 bases in between. The CDR3 length is 19 residues.

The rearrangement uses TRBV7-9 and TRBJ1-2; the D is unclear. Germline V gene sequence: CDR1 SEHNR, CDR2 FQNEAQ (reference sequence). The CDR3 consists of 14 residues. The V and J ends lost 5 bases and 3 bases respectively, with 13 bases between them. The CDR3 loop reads CASSPIRSDYGYTF. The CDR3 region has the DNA TGTGCCAGCAGCCCCATCCGTTCAGACTATGGCTACACCTTC. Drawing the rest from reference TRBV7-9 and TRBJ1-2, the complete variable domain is DTGVSQNPRHKITKRGQNVTFRCDPISEHNRLYWYRQTLGQGPEFLTYFQNEAQLEKSRLLSDRFSAERPKGSFSTLEIQRTEQGDSAMYLCASSPIRSDYGYTFGSGTRLTVV.

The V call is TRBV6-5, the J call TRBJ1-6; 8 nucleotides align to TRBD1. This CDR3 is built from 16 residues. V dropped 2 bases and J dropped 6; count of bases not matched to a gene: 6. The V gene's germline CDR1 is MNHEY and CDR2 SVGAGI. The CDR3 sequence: CASSYDRGHINSPLHF. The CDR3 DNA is TGTGCCAGCAGTTACGACAGGGGTCACATTAATTCACCCCTCCACTTT.